Reported below is one T cell receptor beta chain. The junction and the germline gene differ at one end; a read error may be behind it. This sample was taken from a study of T cell changes during pregnancy in multiple sclerosis. The repertoire was sequenced with immunoSEQ multiplex PCR; TCRdb's copy has only in-frame clones and lacks some. The sample has approximately 110,000 clones; about 89% are singletons. The CDR3 sequence is 8 residues long. CDR1 and CDR2 (germline): SGHRS, YFSETQ. The sequencing used peripheral blood, collected after pregnancy. J is TRBJ1-2 and V is TRBV5-1; D is unclear. The source is a female donor with multiple sclerosis, enrolled in a pregnancy study. The CDR3 nucleotides are TGCGCCAGCAGCGGGCCTCTCTTC. Protein sequence: CASSGPLF.